Listed below are T cell receptor beta chains from one sample, sequenced in a study of CD8 T cells in ankylosing spondylitis. TCRdb fed the 5' RACE reads into MiXCR, producing one record per CDR3 protein. This sample has fewer than 200,000 distinct CDR3 sequences, with roughly 10% found just once. Sequenced sample: blood, either unsorted or a sorted T cell fraction (not recorded which). The receptor set was obtained from a female donor with ankylosing spondylitis or in good health (not recorded which). The CDR3 runs from the conserved cysteine through the conserved F or W. A D gene is named only where the DNA matches it firmly. Rows may omit the clone size; those that give it use once, few, many or a size class.

d_call	clone_size	j_call	v_call	cdr3_length	cdr3_nt	cdr3_aa
.	few	TRBJ2-7	TRBV6-2/TRBV6-3	18	TGTGCCACTCGCAGGACCCCTAGTGTGACTACCGATGCCTACGAGCAGTACTTC	CATRRTPSVTTDAYEQYF
.	few	TRBJ1-3	TRBV12-3/TRBV12-4	11	TGTGCCAGCGGGTTAGGGAACACCATATATTTT	CASGLGNTIYF
.	few	TRBJ2-7	TRBV20-1	15	TGCAGTGCCAACTCCCAGGGCGGGATAAGGAACGAGCAGTACTTC	CSANSQGGIRNEQYF
.	few	TRBJ1-4	TRBV7-9	16	TGTGCCAGCAGCGCCCGAGGCGGGAGCCGGCCTGAAAAACTGTTTTTT	CASSARGGSRPEKLFF
TRBD1	few	TRBJ2-7	TRBV2	15	TGTGCCAGCAGTGAGACGGGACAGGGTCCCTACGAGCAGTACTTC	CASSETGQGPYEQYF
.	.	TRBJ2-1	TRBV27	13	TGTGCCAGCAGTTTAGGGACAAACAATGAGCAGTTCTTC	CASSLGTNNEQFF
.	.	TRBJ2-3	TRBV10-3	16	TGTGCCATCACTACGAACGAGGGTACTAGCACAGATACGCAGTATTTT	CAITTNEGTSTDTQYF
TRBD1	many	TRBJ1-1	TRBV11-2	13	TGTGCCAGCAGCTGGGACAGGGGGGATGAAGCTTTCTTT	CASSWDRGDEAFF
.	many	TRBJ2-1	TRBV24-1	13	TGTGCCACCAGTGAGGGTGACCGGAATGAGCAGTTCTTC	CATSEGDRNEQFF
TRBD2	many	TRBJ2-7	TRBV12-3/TRBV12-4	15	TGTGCCAGCAGCTTTGGGACTAGCGGCTCCTACGAGCAGTACTTC	CASSFGTSGSYEQYF
.	.	TRBJ2-5	TRBV15	18	TGTGCCACCAGCAGAGCCACCGAGGGACGGAGCCTCCAAGAGACCCAGTACTTC	CATSRATEGRSLQETQYF
.	.	TRBJ1-5	TRBV6-2/TRBV6-3	12	TGTGCCAGCAGTTACACCTATCAGCCCCAGCATTTT	CASSYTYQPQHF
.	many	TRBJ2-7	TRBV29-1	12	TGCAGCGCCTCGACCGGACTCTACGAGCAGTACTTC	CSASTGLYEQYF
TRBD2	many	TRBJ2-3	TRBV11-2	17	TGTGCCAGCAGCGCCGAATTAACTAGCGGGTTGGACGGTACGCAGTATTTT	CASSAELTSGLDGTQYF
.	few	TRBJ2-7	TRBV4-3	15	TGCGCCAGCAGCCAAGATCCCGGGGTCGTGGACGAGCAGTACTTC	CASSQDPGVVDEQYF
TRBD1	few	TRBJ2-7	TRBV3-1	14	TGTGCCAGCAGCCAAGGGGCAGGGGGCTACGAGCAGTACTTC	CASSQGAGGYEQYF
.	few	TRBJ2-1	TRBV7-2	12	TGTGCCAGCAGCTTATGGAGCAATGAGCAGTTCTTC	CASSLWSNEQFF
.	few	TRBJ2-7	TRBV20-1	12	TGCAGTGCTAGACACACCGGCTACGAGCAGTACTTC	CSARHTGYEQYF
.	.	TRBJ1-5	TRBV12-3/TRBV12-4	13	TGTGCCAGCAGTTTATTATCCTACCAGCCCCAGCATTTT	CASSLLSYQPQHF
TRBD1	many	TRBJ2-7	TRBV7-9	15	TGTGCCAGCAGCTTAGGGGACAGGGCCCTCTACGAGCAGTACTTC	CASSLGDRALYEQYF
.	few	TRBJ2-7	TRBV7-2	16	TGTGCCAGCAGCTACCGACAGCAGGTCGGTCGCTACGAGCAGTACTTC	CASSYRQQVGRYEQYF
.	many	TRBJ2-7	TRBV27	11	TGTGCCAGCAGCCCAGGCTACGAGCAGTACTTC	CASSPGYEQYF
TRBD2	.	TRBJ2-7	TRBV3-1	18	TGTGCCAGCAGCCAAGAGCGAGGACTAGCGGGGCCCTCCTACGAGCAGTACTTC	CASSQERGLAGPSYEQYF
.	.	TRBJ2-1	TRBV9	13	TGTGCCAGCAGCGTAGTGGGAGACAATGAGCAGTTCTTC	CASSVVGDNEQFF
.	many	TRBJ2-7	TRBV27	13	TGTGCCAGCAGGGGGACCAGCTCCTACGAGCAGTACTTC	CASRGTSSYEQYF
TRBD2	.	TRBJ2-1	TRBV28	14	TGTGCCAGCAGCCGGGAGGGCCGTTACAATGAGCAGTTCTTC	CASSREGRYNEQFF
.	few	TRBJ2-4	TRBV21-1	17	TGTGCCAGCAGCGAGGGGAGGACGAGACTAGCCAAAAACATTCAGTACTTC	CASSEGRTRLAKNIQYF
.	.	TRBJ2-1	TRBV11-1	13	TGTGCCAGCAGCTTATCAGGGCCCGCGGAGCAGTTCTTC	CASSLSGPAEQFF
.	.	TRBJ2-3	TRBV7-2	16	TGTGCCAGCAGCTTAAGAAAGGGGCTGGGCACAGATACGCAGTATTTT	CASSLRKGLGTDTQYF
.	few	TRBJ1-5	TRBV12-5	15	TGTGCTAGTGGTTCAGGGGCCCCGGGATATCAGCCCCAGCATTTT	CASGSGAPGYQPQHF
TRBD1	.	TRBJ2-1	TRBV4-3	16	TGCGCCAGCAGCCAGAGCCGGGACAGGGGGACCAATGAGCAGTTCTTC	CASSQSRDRGTNEQFF
.	.	TRBJ2-5	TRBV7-9	15	TGTGCCAGCAGCTTGGGCCCTATAGGGAAAGAGACCCAGTACTTC	CASSLGPIGKETQYF
.	few	TRBJ2-1	TRBV7-9	15	TGTGCCAGCAGCCCCCGTTTGGAGCCATCTCATGAGCAGTTCTTC	CASSPRLEPSHEQFF
.	.	TRBJ2-1	TRBV6-5	12	TGTGCCAGCCTTGGCTCCCATCGGGAGCAGTTCTTC	CASLGSHREQFF
.	.	TRBJ2-7	TRBV2	11	TGTGCCAGCACCGGGGGCTACGAGCAGTACTTC	CASTGGYEQYF
TRBD2	.	TRBJ2-3	TRBV7-9	17	TGTGCCAGCAGCTCCTCTGAGCTAGCGGGAGGTTCGTATACGCAGTATTTT	CASSSSELAGGSYTQYF
.	.	TRBJ2-7	TRBV6-1	14	TGTGCCAGCGCGCTGGCTGCTAGCTCCTACGAGCAGTACTTC	CASALAASSYEQYF
.	many	TRBJ1-1	TRBV29-1	11	TGCAGCGCCGGGGGGGGCACTGAAGCTTTCTTT	CSAGGGTEAFF
TRBD1	many	TRBJ1-6	TRBV11-2	16	TGTGCCAGCAGCTTAGTAGAGGGGGCTTGGAATTCACCCCTCCACTTT	CASSLVEGAWNSPLHF
.	few	TRBJ2-2	TRBV5-4	12	TGTGCCAGCGGGAGAGGGACCGGGGAGCTGTTTTTT	CASGRGTGELFF
TRBD2	.	TRBJ2-2	TRBV4-3	18	TGCGCCAGCAGCACCGGACTAGCGGGGGGAGGAAACACCGGGGAGCTGTTTTTT	CASSTGLAGGGNTGELFF